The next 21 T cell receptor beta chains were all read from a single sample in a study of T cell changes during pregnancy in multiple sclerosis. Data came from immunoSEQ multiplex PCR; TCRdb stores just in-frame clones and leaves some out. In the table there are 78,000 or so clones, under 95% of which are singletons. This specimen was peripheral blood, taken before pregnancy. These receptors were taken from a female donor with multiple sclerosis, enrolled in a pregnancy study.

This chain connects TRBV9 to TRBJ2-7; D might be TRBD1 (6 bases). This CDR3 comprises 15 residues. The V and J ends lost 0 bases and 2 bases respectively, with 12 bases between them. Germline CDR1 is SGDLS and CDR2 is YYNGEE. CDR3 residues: CASSVGVRGTYEQYF. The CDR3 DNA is TGTGCCAGCAGCGTAGGTGTCAGGGGCACCTACGAGCAGTACTTC. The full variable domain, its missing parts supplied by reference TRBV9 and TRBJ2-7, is DSGVTQTPKHLITATGQRVTLRCSPRSGDLSVYWYQQSLDQGLQFLIQYYNGEERAKGNILERFSAQQFPDLHSELNLSSLELGDSALYFCASSVGVRGTYEQYFGPGTRLTVT.

The CDR3 protein is CASSEAGGSGRTEAFF. CDR3 nucleotides: TGTGCCAGCAGCGAAGCAGGGGGTTCAGGTCGGACTGAAGCTTTCTTT. The rearrangement uses TRBV13 and TRBJ1-1; 7 bases align to TRBD1. V lost 5 bases, J lost 5 bases, and 14 bases stayed unmatched. From germline, CDR1 is PRHDT and CDR2 FYEKMQ (reference sequence). This CDR3 contains 16 residues.

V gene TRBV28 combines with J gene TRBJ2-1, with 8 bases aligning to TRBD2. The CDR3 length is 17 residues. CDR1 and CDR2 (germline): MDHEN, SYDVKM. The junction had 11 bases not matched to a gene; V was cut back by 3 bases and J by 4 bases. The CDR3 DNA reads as TGTGCCAGCAGTTTGAGGGCTGTACTAGCGGAATACAATGAGCAGTTCTTC. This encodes CASSLRAVLAEYNEQFF.

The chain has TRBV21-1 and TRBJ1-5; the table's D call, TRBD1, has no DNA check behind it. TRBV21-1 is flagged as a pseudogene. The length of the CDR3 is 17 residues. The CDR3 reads CASSKADRGGRNQPQHF. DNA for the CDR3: TGTGCCAGCAGCAAAGCCGACAGGGGTGGGCGCAATCAGCCCCAGCATTTT.

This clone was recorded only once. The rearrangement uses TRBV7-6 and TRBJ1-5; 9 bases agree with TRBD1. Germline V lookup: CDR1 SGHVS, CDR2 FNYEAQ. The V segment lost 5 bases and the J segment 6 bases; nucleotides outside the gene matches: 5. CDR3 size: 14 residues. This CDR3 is CASSAGTGIQPQHF. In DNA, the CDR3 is TGTGCCAGCAGCGCTGGGACAGGGATTCAGCCCCAGCATTTT.

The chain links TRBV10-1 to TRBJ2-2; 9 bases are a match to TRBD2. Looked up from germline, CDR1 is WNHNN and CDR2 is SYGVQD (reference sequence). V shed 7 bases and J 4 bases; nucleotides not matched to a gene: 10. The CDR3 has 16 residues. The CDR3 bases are TGCGCCAGCACCCCTCTAGCGGGGCCCTTCACCGGGGAGCTGTTTTTT. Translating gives CASTPLAGPFTGELFF.

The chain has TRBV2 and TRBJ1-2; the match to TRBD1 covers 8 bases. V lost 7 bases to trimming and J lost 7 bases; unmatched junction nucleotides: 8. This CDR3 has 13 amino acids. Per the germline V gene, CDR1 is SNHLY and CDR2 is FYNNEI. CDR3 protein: CASTGQGGSGYTF. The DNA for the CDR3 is TGTGCCAGCACCGGACAGGGTGGTAGTGGCTACACCTTC.

CDR3 region: CASSLSSGGTDTQYF. DNA for the CDR3: TGTGCCAGCAGCTTATCTTCCGGGGGCACAGATACGCAGTATTTT. The chain links TRBV7-3 to TRBJ2-3; D is perhaps TRBD2 (5 bases). Trimming removed 2 bases from V and 1 base from J, with 10 bases in between. The CDR3 runs 15 residues. Germline CDR1 and CDR2: SGHTA and FQGTGA. The entire variable domain, with the rest obtained from reference TRBV7-3 and TRBJ2-3, is as follows: GAGVSQTPSNKVTEKGKYVELRCDPISGHTALYWYRQSLGQGPEFLIYFQGTGAADDSGLPNDRFFAVRPEGSVSTLKIQRTERGDSAVYLCASSLSSGGTDTQYFGPGTRLTVL.

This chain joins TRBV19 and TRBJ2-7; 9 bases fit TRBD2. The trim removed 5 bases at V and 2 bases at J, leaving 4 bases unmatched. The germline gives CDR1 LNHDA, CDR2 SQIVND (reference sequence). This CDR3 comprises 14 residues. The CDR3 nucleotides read TGTGCCAGTAGTTGGGGCGGGGGGGCCTACGAGCAGTACTTC. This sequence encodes CASSWGGGAYEQYF.

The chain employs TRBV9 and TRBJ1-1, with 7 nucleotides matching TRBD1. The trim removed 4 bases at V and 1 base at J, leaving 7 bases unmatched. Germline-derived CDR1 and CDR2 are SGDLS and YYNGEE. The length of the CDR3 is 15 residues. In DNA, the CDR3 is TGTGCCAGCAGCCCTCAAGGGGGCAGGAACACTGAAGCTTTCTTT. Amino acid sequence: CASSPQGGRNTEAFF.

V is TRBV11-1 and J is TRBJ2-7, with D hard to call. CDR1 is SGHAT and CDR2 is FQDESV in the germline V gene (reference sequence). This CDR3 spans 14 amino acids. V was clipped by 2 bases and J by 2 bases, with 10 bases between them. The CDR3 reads CASSLTGETYEQYF. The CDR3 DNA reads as TGTGCCAGCAGCTTAACGGGTGAGACCTACGAGCAGTACTTC.

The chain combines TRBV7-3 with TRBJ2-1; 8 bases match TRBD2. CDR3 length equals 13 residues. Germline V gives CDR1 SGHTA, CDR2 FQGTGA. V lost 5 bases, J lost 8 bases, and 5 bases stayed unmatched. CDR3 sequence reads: CASSHGGEDEQFF. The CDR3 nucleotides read TGTGCCAGCAGCCACGGGGGGGAGGATGAGCAGTTCTTC.

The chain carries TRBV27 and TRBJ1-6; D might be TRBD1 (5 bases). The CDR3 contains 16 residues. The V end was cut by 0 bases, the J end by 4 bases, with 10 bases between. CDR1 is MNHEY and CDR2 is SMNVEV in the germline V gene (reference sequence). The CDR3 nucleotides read TGTGCCAGCAGTTTATCGGGGCAGGAGTATAATTCACCCCTCCACTTT. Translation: CASSLSGQEYNSPLHF.

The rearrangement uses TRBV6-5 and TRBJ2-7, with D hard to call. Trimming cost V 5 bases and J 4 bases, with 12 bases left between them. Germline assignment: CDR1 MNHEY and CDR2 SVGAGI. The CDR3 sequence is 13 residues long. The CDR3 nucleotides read TGTGCCAGCAGTCCGGGTCCAACTTACGAGCAGTACTTC. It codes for CASSPGPTYEQYF.

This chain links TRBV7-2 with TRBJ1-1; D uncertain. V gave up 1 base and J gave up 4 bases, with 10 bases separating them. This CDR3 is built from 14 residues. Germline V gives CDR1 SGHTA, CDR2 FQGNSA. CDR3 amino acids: CASSLGGGGTEAFF. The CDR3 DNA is TGTGCCAGCAGCTTAGGGGGTGGAGGCACTGAAGCTTTCTTT.

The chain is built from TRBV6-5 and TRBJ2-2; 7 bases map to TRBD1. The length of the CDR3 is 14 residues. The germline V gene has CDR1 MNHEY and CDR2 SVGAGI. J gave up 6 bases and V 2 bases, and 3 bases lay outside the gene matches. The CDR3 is CASSYRGLAGELFF. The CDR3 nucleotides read TGTGCCAGCAGTTACAGGGGGCTGGCCGGGGAGCTGTTTTTT.

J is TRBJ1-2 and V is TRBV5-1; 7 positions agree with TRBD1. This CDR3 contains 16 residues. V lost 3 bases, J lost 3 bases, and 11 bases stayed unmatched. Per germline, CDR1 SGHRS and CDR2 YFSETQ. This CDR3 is CASSSFAQGFDYGYTF. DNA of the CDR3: TGCGCCAGCAGCTCCTTTGCACAGGGGTTCGACTATGGCTACACCTTC.

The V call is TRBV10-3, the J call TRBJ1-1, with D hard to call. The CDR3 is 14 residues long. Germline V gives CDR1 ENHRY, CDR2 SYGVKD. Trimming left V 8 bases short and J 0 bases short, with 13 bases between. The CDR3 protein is CAIGQAVMNTEAFF. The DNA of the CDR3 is TGTGCCATCGGTCAGGCCGTAATGAACACTGAAGCTTTCTTT.

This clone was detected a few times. CDR3 region: CASSSGRLNEQYF. The CDR3 DNA is TGTGCCAGCAGCTCAGGACGACTAAACGAGCAGTACTTC. The chain has TRBV7-2 and TRBJ2-7, with TRBD2 as a possible D gene (5 bases). This CDR3 comprises 13 residues. CDR1 and CDR2 from the germline V gene are SGHTA and FQGNSA. Trimming pared 4 bases from V and 5 bases from J, leaving 12 bases between.

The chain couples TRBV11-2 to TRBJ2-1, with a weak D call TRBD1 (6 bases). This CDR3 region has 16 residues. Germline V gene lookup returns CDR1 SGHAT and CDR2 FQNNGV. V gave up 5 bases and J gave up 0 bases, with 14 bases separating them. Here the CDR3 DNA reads TGTGCCAGCAGCCCCTTGACAGGTCGCTCCTACAATGAGCAGTTCTTC. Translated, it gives CASSPLTGRSYNEQFF.

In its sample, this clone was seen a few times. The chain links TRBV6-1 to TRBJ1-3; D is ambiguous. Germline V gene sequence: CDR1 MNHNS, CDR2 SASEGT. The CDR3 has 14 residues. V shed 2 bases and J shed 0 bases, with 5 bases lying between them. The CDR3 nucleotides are TGTGCCAGCAGTGAACACGGCTCTGGAAACACCATATATTTT. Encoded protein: CASSEHGSGNTIYF.